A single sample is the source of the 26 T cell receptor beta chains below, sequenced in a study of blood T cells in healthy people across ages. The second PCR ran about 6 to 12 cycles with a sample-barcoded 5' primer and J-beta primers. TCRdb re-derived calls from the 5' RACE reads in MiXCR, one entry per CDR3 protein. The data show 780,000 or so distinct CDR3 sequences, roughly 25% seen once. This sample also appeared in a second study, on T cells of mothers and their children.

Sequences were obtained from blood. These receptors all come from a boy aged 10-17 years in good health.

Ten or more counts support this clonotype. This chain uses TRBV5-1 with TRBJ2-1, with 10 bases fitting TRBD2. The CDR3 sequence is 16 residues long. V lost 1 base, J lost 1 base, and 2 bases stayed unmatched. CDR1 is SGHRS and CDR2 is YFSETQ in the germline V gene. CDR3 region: CASSLSGGASYNEQFF. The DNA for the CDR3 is TGCGCCAGCAGCTTGAGCGGGGGGGCGTCCTACAATGAGCAGTTCTTC.

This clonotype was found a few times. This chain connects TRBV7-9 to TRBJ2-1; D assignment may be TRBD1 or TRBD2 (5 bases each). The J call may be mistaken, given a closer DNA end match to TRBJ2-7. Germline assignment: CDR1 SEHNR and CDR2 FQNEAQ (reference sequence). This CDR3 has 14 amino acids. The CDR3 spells CASSLGGEHDEQYF. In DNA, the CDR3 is TGTGCCAGCAGCTTAGGAGGGGAACACGACGAGCAGTACTTC.

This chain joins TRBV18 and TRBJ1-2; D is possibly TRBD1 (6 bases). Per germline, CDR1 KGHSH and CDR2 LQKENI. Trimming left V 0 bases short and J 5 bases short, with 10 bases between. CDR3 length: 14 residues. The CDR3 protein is CASSPPTGAYGYTF. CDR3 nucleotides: TGTGCCAGCTCACCACCGACAGGAGCTTATGGCTACACCTTC.

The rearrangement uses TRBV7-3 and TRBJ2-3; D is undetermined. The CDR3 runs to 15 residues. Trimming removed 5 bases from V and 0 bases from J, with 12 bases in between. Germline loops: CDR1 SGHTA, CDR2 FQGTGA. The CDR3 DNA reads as TGTGCCAGCAGCCCCACCGGGTCGAGCACAGATACGCAGTATTTT. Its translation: CASSPTGSSTDTQYF.

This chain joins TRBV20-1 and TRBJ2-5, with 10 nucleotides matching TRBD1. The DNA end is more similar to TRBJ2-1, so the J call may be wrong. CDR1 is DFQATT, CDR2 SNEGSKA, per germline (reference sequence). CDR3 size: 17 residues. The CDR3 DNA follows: TGCAGTGCTAGCGAATATAGGGACAGGGGATTTATCGATGAGCAGTTCTTC. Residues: CSASEYRDRGFIDEQFF.

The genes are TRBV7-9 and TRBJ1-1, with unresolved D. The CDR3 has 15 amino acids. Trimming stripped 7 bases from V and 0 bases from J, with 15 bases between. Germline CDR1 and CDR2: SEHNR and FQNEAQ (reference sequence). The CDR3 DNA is TGTGCCAGCAATGATAGGGCACAGATGAACACTGAAGCTTTCTTT. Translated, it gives CASNDRAQMNTEAFF.

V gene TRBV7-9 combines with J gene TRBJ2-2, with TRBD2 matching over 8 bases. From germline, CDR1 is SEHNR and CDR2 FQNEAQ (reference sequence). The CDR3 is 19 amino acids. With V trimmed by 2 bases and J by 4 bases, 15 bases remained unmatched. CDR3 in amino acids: CASSLSVVLAGSGTGELFF. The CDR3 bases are TGTGCCAGCAGCTTATCTGTCGTGTTAGCGGGAAGTGGCACCGGGGAGCTGTTTTTT.

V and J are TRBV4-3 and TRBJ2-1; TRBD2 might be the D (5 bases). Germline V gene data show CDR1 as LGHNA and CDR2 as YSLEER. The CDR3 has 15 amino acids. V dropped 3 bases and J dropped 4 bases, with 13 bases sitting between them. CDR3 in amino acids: CASSQASRKYNEQFF. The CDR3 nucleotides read TGCGCCAGCAGCCAGGCTAGCCGAAAATACAATGAGCAGTTCTTC.

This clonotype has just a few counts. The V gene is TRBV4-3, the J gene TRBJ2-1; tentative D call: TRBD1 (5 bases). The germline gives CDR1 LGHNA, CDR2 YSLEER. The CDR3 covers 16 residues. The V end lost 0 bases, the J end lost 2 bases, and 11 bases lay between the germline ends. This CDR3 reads CASSQDPRAAYNEQFF. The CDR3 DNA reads TGCGCCAGCAGCCAAGATCCCAGGGCAGCCTACAATGAGCAGTTCTTC.

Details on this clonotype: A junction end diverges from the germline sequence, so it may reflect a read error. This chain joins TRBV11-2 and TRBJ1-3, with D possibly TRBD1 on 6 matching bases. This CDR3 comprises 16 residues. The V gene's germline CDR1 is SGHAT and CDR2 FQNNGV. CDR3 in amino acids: CASSLGDRISGNTMYF. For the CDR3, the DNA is TGTGCCAGCAGCTTAGGAGACAGGATCTCTGGAAACACCATGTATTTT.

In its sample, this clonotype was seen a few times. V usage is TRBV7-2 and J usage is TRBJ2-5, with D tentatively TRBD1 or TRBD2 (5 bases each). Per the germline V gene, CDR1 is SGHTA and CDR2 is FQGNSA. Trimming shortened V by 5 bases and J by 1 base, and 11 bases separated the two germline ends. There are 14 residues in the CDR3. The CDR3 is CASSGPGRQETQYF. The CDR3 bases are TGTGCCAGCAGCGGTCCGGGGCGCCAAGAGACCCAGTACTTC.

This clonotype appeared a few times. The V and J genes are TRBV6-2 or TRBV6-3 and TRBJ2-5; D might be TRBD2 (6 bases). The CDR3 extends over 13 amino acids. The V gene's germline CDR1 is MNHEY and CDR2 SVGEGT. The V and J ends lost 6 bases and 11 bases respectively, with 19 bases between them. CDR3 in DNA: TGTGCCAGCAGCCGGGACCCCGCACGGGAGCAGTACTTC. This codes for CASSRDPAREQYF.

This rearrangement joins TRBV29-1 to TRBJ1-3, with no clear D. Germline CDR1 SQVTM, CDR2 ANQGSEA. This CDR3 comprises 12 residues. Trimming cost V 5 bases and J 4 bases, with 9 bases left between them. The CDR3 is CSVWGYGNTIYF. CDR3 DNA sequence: TGCAGCGTTTGGGGTTACGGAAACACCATATATTTT.

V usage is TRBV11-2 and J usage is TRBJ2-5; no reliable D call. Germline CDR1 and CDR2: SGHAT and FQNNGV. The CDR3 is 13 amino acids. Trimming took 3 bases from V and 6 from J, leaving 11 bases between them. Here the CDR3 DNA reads TGTGCCAGCAGCTTTTCCAGTTTTCAGACCCAGTACTTC. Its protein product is CASSFSSFQTQYF.

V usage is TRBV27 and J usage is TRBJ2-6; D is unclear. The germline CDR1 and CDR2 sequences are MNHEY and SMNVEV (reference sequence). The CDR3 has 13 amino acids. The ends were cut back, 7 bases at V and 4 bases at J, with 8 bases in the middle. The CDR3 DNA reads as TGTGCCAGCACTCCATCCGGGGCCAACGTCCTGACTTTC. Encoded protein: CASTPSGANVLTF.

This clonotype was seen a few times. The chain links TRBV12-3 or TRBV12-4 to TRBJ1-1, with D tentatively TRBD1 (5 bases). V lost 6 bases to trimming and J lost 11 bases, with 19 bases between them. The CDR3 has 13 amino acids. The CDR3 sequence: CASSPPGTSRAFF. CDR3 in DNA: TGTGCCAGCAGCCCACCCGGGACCAGCCGCGCTTTCTTT.

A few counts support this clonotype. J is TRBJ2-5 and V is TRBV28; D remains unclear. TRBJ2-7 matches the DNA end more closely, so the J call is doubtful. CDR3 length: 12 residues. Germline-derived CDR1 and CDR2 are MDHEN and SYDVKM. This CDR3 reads CASSLEPYEQYF. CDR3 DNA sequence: TGTGCCAGCAGTTTGGAACCCTACGAGCAGTACTTC.

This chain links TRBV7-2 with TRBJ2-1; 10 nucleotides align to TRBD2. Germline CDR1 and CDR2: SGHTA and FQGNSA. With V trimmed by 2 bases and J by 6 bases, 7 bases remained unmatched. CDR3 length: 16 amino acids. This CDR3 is CASSLPAGGRGNEQFF. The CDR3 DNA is TGTGCCAGCAGCTTACCAGCGGGGGGGCGCGGCAATGAGCAGTTCTTC.

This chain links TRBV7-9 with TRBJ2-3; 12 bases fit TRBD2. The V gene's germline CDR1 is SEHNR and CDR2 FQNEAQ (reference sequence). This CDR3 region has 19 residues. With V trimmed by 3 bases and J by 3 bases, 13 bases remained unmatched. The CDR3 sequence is CASSFEVWRTSGETDTQYF. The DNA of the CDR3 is TGTGCCAGCAGCTTTGAAGTTTGGAGGACTAGCGGGGAAACAGATACGCAGTATTTT.

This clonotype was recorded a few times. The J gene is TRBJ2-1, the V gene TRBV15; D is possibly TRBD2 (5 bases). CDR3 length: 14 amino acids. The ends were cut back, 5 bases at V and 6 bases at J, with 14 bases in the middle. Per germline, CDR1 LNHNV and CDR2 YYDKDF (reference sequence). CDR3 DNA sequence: TGTGCCACCAGCCGGGGTAGCGATCCCAATGAGCAGTTCTTC. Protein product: CATSRGSDPNEQFF. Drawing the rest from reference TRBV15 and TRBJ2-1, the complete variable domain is DAMVIQNPRYQVTQFGKPVTLSCSQTLNHNVMYWYQQKSSQAPKLLFHYYDKDFNNEADTPDNFQSRRPNTSFCFLDIRSPGLGDTAMYLCATSRGSDPNEQFFGPGTRLTVL.

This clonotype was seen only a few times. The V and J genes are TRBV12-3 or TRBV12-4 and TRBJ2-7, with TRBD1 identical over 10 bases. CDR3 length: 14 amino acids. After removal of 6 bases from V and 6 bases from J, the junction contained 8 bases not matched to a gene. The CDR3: CASSPDRGLIEQYF. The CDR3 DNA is TGTGCCAGCAGCCCTGACAGGGGGCTTATCGAGCAGTACTTC.

The CDR3 coding sequence is TGTGCCATCAGTGAGTCGGGTTTAGGGGAGCTCCAAGAGACCCAGTACTTC. It specifies CAISESGLGELQETQYF. This chain connects TRBV10-3 to TRBJ2-5; either TRBD1 or TRBD2 may fit D (5 bases each). The CDR3 has 17 amino acids. Trimming left V 0 bases short and J 1 base short, with 15 bases between. Germline lookup yields CDR1 ENHRY and CDR2 SYGVKD.

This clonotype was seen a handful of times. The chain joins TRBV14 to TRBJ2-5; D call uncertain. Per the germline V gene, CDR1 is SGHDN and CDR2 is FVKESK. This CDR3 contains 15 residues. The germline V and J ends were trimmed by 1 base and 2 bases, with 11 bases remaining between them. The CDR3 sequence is CASSQGGFGQETQYF. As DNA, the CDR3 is TGTGCCAGCAGCCAAGGGGGATTCGGGCAAGAGACCCAGTACTTC.

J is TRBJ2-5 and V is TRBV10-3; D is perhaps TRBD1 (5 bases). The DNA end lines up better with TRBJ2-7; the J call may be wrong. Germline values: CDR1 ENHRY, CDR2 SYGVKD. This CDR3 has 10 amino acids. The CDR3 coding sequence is TGTGCCATCATTACAGGCGAGCAGTACTTC. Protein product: CAIITGEQYF.

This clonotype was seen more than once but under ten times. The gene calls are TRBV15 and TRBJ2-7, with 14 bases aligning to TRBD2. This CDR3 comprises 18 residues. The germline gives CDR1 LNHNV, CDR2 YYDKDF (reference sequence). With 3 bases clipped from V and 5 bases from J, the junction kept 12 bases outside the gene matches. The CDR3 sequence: CATSSFGEGLAGVNEQYF. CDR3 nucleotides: TGTGCCACCAGCAGTTTCGGGGAGGGACTAGCGGGAGTCAACGAGCAGTACTTC.

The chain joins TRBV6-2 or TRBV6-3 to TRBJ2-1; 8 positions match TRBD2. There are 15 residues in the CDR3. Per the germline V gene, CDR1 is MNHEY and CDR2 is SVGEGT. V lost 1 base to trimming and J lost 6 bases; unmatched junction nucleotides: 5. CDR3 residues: CASSYWTSNRNEQFF. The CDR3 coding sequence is TGTGCCAGCAGTTACTGGACTAGCAATCGCAATGAGCAGTTCTTC.